This T cell receptor (beta chain) emerged from a study of T cell repertoires in cytomegalovirus infection. On the study more broadly: Public TCR beta signatures provided an indication of both CMV infection and a matching HLA type.

General observations from the study: Using cumulative public TCR beta family frequency, the authors identified those who carried CMV together with the relevant HLA. HLA-C-restricted CMV clonotypes gave the most frequent clonotype in two of eight donors.

The CDR3 extends over 14 amino acids. With 1 base removed from V and 2 bases from J, the gap between germline ends came to 6 bases. From germline, CDR1 is MDHEN and CDR2 SYDVKM. The table lists this clonotype with a few counts. Its antigen is not known. TCRdb used MiXCR to reprocess the reads, holding one entry per CDR3 protein. Here the sample spans approximately 180,000 distinct CDR3 sequences, roughly 17% being singletons. This TCR came from a human donor in good health (CMV status not recorded). Some clones in this sample may be carry-over from other donors' samples. Input material: CD8+ T cells from PBMCs. The chain couples TRBV28 to TRBJ1-3; D gene ambiguous. CDR3 amino acids: CASSLSDPGNTIYF. Written as DNA, the CDR3 is TGTGCCAGCAGTTTATCGGACCCTGGAAACACCATATATTTT.